This TCR beta chain is from a study of blood T cell repertoires in COVID-19. The wider study: Samples taken during acute and convalescent COVID-19 were collected in the United States, Italy and Spain.

Sequencing was performed with immunoSEQ multiplex PCR; in TCRdb, only in-frame clones are kept and a portion is missing. The table lists 200,000 or so clones, more than 80% of them singletons. Trimming at V came to 0 bases and at J to 13 bases, leaving 7 bases not matched to a gene. There are 14 residues in the CDR3. CDR1 SGHRS and CDR2 YFSETQ come from the germline V gene. Patients in Seattle were enrolled during active infection, then followed longitudinally. Sequenced input: peripheral blood. The chain recombines TRBV5-1 with TRBJ2-1, with 10 bases that match TRBD1. The source is a man aged 25-45 years with COVID-19, enrolled during active disease. The CDR3, as DNA: TGCGCCAGCAGCTTGGCCAGGGACAGGGGTTATCAGTTCTTC. It codes for CASSLARDRGYQFF.